The sequence of this TCR beta chain was determined in a study of tumor-infiltrating lymphocytes in primary liver carcinoma. Study-wide results and limits: Presence in all five tumor regions was observed for only about 7-25% of top clones.

Germline values: CDR1 SGDLS, CDR2 YYNGEE. The CDR3 is made up of 15 amino acids. V lost 0 bases and J lost 4, with 13 bases in between. Co-extraction of both nucleic acids (RNA and DNA) used about 19-33 mg of unsorted bulk tissue. This clonotype was counted at least ten times. Its specificity is not known. The investigators made TCR beta cDNA from roughly 0.55 ug total RNA, using a constant-region primer. Libraries for TCR beta were built through three nested multiplex PCR rounds, which together made up a slightly modified ARM-PCR procedure. For 10 cycles apiece, the opening two PCR rounds ran with TRBV1-TRBV30 forward primers and a C-beta reverse primer. TCRdb re-called the multiplex PCR reads through MiXCR, storing one row per CDR3 protein. The sample consists of tens of thousands of distinct CDR3 sequences, over 70% of them appearing once.

The chain uses TRBV9 and TRBJ1-1; D is perhaps TRBD1 (5 bases). Material for sequencing was liver tumor tissue from sampling region 4. Specified subset: tumor region T4, right-lateral pole. The receptor was isolated from a woman in her twenties or thirties with primary liver carcinoma and hepatitis B virus infection. Here the CDR3 reads CASSVGGAWGTEAFF. DNA for the CDR3: TGTGCCAGCAGCGTAGGCGGGGCTTGGGGCACTGAAGCTTTCTTT.